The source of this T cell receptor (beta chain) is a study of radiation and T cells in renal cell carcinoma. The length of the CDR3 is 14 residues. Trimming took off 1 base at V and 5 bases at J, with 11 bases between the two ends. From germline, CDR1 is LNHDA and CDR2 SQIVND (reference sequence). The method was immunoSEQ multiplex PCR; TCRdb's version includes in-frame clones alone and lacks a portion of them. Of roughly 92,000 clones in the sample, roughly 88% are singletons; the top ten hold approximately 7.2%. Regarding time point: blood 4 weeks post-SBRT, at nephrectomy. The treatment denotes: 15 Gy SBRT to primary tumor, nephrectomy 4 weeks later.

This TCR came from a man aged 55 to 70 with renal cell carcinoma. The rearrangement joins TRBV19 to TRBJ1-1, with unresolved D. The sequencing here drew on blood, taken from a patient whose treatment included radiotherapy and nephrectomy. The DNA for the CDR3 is TGTGCCAGTAGTATAGGTACGGCCGGGACTGAAGCTTTCTTT. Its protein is CASSIGTAGTEAFF.